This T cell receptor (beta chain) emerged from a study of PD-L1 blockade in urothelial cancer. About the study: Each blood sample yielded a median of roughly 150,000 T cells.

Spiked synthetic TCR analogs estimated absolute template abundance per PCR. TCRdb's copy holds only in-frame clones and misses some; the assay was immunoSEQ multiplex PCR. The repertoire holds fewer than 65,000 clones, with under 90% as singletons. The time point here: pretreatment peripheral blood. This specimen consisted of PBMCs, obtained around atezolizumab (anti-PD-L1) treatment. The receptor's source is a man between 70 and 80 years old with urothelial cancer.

The CDR3 DNA reads TGCGCCAGCAGCCCTGGGGGGACAGGGGCCTACGAGCAGTACTTC. Translation: CASSPGGTGAYEQYF. The chain employs TRBV4-1 and TRBJ2-7, with 10 bases that match TRBD1. Germline-derived CDR1 and CDR2 are MGHRA and YSYEKL. V dropped 4 bases and J dropped 2; count of bases not matched to a gene: 5. The CDR3 is 15 residues long.